Listed below are T cell receptor beta chains from one sample, sequenced in a study of patients and donors after allogeneic stem cell transplantation. TCRdb independently ran MiXCR on the RT-PCR reads; one entry per CDR3 protein. The data show 150,000 to 200,000 distinct CDR3 sequences, approximately 30% seen once. Sequencing used blood, either unsorted or a sorted T cell fraction (not recorded which). Receptor source: a human donor who was either an allogeneic HSCT recipient or a stem cell or donor lymphocyte infusion donor (not recorded which). It is not recorded whose cells these are; they may come from a transplant donor. Both conserved end residues are trimmed from each CDR3. Fields, in order: J gene, V gene, D gene, CDR3 protein. The D gene is left open where the match is weak.

TRBJ1-5 TRBV2 . ASNYDGRGQPQH
TRBJ1-4 TRBV20-1 . SARPKTNEKLF
TRBJ1-3 TRBV12-3/TRBV12-4 . ASSFRALDGRTRGNTIY
TRBJ1-6 TRBV14 TRBD1 ASSLDRGNYNSPLH
TRBJ1-1 TRBV12-5 TRBD1 ASGAGQGNTEAF
TRBJ2-2 TRBV12-3/TRBV12-4 . ASRSQNTGELF
TRBJ2-7 TRBV15 . ATSRDRALYEQY
TRBJ2-7 TRBV12-3/TRBV12-4 . ASSFPRQLTSYEQY
TRBJ1-5 TRBV7-2 . ASSVYGGDRSNQPQH
TRBJ2-7 TRBV6-2/TRBV6-3 TRBD2 ASGTSGGFVHEQY
TRBJ2-4 TRBV13 . ASSSPHLAKNIQY
TRBJ2-5 TRBV7-9 . ASSLGGRVGETQY
TRBJ1-4 TRBV4-3 . ASSQDPWRQVDEKLF
TRBJ2-4 TRBV20-1 . SAGRVAKNIQY
TRBJ1-5 TRBV27 . ASRIGGSNQPQH
TRBJ2-1 TRBV10-3 . AIGSPLYNEQF
TRBJ2-3 TRBV7-2 . ASSFRGTDTQY
TRBJ1-1 TRBV27 TRBD1 ASSLLLTGDYTEAF
TRBJ1-5 TRBV20-1 . SGAGGHQRQH
TRBJ2-2 TRBV6-5 . ASSYSGLAQFDTGELF
TRBJ2-1 TRBV20-1 . SARPHRVAYNEQF
TRBJ1-5 TRBV24-1 . ATSDSKGPSNQPQH
TRBJ2-7 TRBV9 TRBD1 ASSVGPGQGGYEQY
TRBJ1-6 TRBV27 TRBD1 ASSERQGHGSPLH
TRBJ2-1 TRBV7-9 TRBD2 ASSLEAGLREQF
TRBJ1-5 TRBV5-1 . ASSLEGSNQPQH
TRBJ2-1 TRBV5-5 TRBD2 ASSFLAGDLEQF
TRBJ2-7 TRBV4-3 . ASSQDSGIEQY
TRBJ1-4 TRBV5-1 . ASSPTDAREKLF
TRBJ2-5 TRBV10-3 . AISPGGQPQETQY
TRBJ2-1 TRBV12-3/TRBV12-4 . ASSLQGEQF
TRBJ2-2 TRBV13 . ASSLWGPGELF
TRBJ1-5 TRBV15 . ATSNTKTARNQPQH
TRBJ2-7 TRBV6-5 TRBD2 ASSYSSGSGYEQY
TRBJ1-5 TRBV2 TRBD1 ASGQEDQPQH
TRBJ2-5 TRBV27 TRBD1 ASSLSLGQGAETQY
TRBJ1-1 TRBV5-1 . ASSLTSNSRVNTEAF
TRBJ2-1 TRBV6-5 TRBD1 ASSWDRGYNEQF
TRBJ1-4 TRBV7-6 TRBD1 ASSLGPGQNEKLF
TRBJ2-1 TRBV10-3 . AISEQVTYNEQF
TRBJ2-1 TRBV5-1 TRBD2 ASSLAPGLAGGEQF
TRBJ1-1 TRBV11-2 . ASSSPLQVNTEAF
TRBJ1-1 TRBV29-1 TRBD1 SVEGPGQGYTEAF
TRBJ2-7 TRBV4-3 TRBD2 ASSQGLAVSYEQY
TRBJ2-3 TRBV9 . ASSVARRQDTQY
TRBJ1-4 TRBV27 . ASSPPTYEKLF
TRBJ2-7 TRBV12-3/TRBV12-4 TRBD2 ASSRTSGRVYEQY
TRBJ2-3 TRBV29-1 TRBD2 SVSWTSGPDTQY
TRBJ2-5 TRBV5-1 . ASSSPQGDQY
TRBJ1-5 TRBV12-3/TRBV12-4 . AISEGGNQPQH
TRBJ2-1 TRBV4-1 . ASSPALLSYNEQF
TRBJ2-7 TRBV28 . ASSLANYEQY
TRBJ1-2 TRBV28 TRBD1 ASSPTGGGYT
TRBJ2-3 TRBV4-2 . ASSLQATGGADTQY
TRBJ2-7 TRBV6-6 . ASSWENAYEQH
TRBJ1-2 TRBV20-1 . SAGSTTNKNYGYT
TRBJ1-5 TRBV15 TRBD1 ATSRVYRGRGSNQPQH
TRBJ2-3 TRBV5-1 . ASTQNPSTPDTQY
TRBJ1-3 TRBV19 . ASSIPGFSGNTIY